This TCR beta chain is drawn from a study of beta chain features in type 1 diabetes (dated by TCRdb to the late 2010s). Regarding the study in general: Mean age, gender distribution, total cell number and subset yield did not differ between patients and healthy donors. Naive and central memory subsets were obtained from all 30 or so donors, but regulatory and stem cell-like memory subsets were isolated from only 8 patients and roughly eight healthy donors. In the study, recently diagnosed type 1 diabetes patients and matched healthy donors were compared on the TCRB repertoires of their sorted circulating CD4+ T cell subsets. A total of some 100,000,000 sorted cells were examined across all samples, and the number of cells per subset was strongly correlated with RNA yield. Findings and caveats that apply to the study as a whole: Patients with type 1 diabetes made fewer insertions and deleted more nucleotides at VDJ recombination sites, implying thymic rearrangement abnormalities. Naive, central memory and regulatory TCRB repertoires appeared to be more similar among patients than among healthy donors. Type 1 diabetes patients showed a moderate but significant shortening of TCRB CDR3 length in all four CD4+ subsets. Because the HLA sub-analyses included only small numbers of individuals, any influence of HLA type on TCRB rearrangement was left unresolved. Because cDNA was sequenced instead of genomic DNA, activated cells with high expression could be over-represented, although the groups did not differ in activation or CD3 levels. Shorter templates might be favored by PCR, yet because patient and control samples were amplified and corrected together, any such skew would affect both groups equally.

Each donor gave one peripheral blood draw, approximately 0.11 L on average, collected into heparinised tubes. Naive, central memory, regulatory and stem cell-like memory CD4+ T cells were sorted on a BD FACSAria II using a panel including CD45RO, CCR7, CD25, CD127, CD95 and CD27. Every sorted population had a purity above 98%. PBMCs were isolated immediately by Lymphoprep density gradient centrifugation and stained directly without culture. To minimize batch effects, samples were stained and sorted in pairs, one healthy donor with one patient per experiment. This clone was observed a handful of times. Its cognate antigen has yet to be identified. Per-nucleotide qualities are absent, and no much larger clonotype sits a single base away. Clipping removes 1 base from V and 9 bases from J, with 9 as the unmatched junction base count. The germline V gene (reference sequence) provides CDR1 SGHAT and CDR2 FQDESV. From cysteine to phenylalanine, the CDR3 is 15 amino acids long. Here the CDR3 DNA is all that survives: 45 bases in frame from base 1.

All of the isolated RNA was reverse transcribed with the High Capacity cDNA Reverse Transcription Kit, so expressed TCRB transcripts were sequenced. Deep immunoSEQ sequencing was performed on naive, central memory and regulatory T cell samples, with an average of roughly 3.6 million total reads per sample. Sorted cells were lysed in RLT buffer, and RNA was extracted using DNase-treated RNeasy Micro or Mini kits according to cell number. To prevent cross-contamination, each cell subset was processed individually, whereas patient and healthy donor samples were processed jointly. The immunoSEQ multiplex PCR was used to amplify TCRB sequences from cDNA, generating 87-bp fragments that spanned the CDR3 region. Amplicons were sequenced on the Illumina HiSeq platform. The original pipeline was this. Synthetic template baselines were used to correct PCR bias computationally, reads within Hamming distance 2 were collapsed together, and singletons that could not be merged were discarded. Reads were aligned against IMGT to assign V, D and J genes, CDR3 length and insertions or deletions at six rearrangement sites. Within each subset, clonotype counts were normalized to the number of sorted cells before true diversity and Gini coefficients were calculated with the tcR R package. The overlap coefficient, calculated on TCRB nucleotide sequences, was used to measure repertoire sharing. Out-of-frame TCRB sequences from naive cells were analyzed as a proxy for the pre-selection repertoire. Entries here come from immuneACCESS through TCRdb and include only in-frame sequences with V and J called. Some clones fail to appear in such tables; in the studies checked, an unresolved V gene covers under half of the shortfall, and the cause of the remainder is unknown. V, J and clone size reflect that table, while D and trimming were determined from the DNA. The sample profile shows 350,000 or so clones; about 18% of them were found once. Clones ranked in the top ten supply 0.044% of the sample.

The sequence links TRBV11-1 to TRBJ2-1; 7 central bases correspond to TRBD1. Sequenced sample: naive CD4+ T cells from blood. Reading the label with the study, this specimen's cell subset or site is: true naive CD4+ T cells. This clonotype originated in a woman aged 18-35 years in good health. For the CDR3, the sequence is CASSLESTGKSEQFF. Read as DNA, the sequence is TGTGCCAGCAGCTTAGAGTCGACAGGGAAAAGTGAGCAGTTCTTC.